This TCR beta chain was observed in a study of T cells in Graves' hyperthyroidism and ophthalmopathy. RNA transcripts provided the source from which TCR beta CDR3 regions were amplified. TCR CDR3 regions were first amplified by RT-PCR with HTBI primers. Via MiXCR, TCRdb re-called the multiplex PCR reads, giving one row per CDR3 protein. The sample includes over 250,000 distinct CDR3 sequences, approximately 14% of them seen just once. Worth noting for this clonotype: Its antigen is not identified.

Notes on the study in general: Among clonotypes expanded in thyroid above 0.001, most were also found in blood. Ophthalmopathy onset followed model prediction by a median approximately 7 months.

This TCR derives from a woman in her thirties or forties with Graves' ophthalmopathy. The source material was blood.

The chain's CDR3 is CAWSVTGGWGYTF. The CDR3 coding sequence is TGTGCCTGGAGTGTAACAGGGGGCTGGGGCTACACCTTC. The V gene is TRBV30, the J gene TRBJ1-2; 9 nucleotides line up with TRBD1. Germline CDR1 is GTSNPN and CDR2 is SVGIG (reference sequence). The CDR3 runs 13 residues. V lost 0 bases to trimming and J lost 8 bases; unmatched junction nucleotides: 4.